This TCR beta chain was recovered during a study of identical twins. Germline V gene data show CDR1 as SQVTM and CDR2 as ANQGSEA. The CDR3 is 14 amino acids. TCRdb reprocessed the 5' RACE reads via MiXCR and lists one record per CDR3 protein. The profile shows around 570,000 distinct CDR3 sequences, 9.6% of them singletons. This clonotype was observed a few times. Its specificity is not known. Relative to the germline gene, one junction end is altered; a read error may explain this. Whole-study results and caveats: Beta out-of-frame sequences showed weaker excess sharing between twins. Invariant T cells like MAIT and iNKT could partly confound the zero-insertion analyses.

This sample also belongs to another study, concerning yellow fever vaccine responses in identical twins.

The sequenced material came from PBMCs. This TCR derives from a woman aged 18-35 years in good health. This chain joins TRBV29-1 and TRBJ2-1, with TRBD2 identical over 8 bases. The CDR3 sequence: CSFGRAGSYNEQFF. The CDR3 DNA reads as TGTAGCTTCGGGAGGGCCGGATCCTACAATGAGCAGTTCTTC.